These 11 T cell receptor beta chains originate from one sample sequenced in a study of CD8 T cells in ankylosing spondylitis. Each CDR3 protein is one row after TCRdb ran MiXCR on the 5' RACE reads. The sample includes a few hundred thousand distinct CDR3 sequences, around 10% of them seen just once. Sequenced: blood, either unsorted or a sorted T cell fraction (not recorded which). The receptors come from a male donor with ankylosing spondylitis or in good health (not recorded which).

The V gene is TRBV5-1, the J gene TRBJ2-5; unclear D gene. This CDR3 contains 15 residues. The germline V gene encodes CDR1 SGHRS and CDR2 YFSETQ. Trimming removed 3 bases from V and 1 base from J, with 13 bases in between. Here the CDR3 reads CASSSSGRSQETQYF. CDR3 in DNA: TGCGCCAGCAGCTCCTCCGGCCGGAGCCAAGAGACCCAGTACTTC.

This clonotype was counted at least ten times. The chain recombines TRBV12-3 or TRBV12-4 with TRBJ1-5; 7 bases line up with TRBD1. With 1 base clipped from V and 5 bases from J, the junction kept 8 bases outside the gene matches. The CDR3 loop spans 16 amino acids. The CDR3 bases are TGTGCCAGCAGTTTAGAGGACAGGAGCGTTTATCAGCCCCAGCATTTT. It yields the protein CASSLEDRSVYQPQHF.

The chain has TRBV20-1 and TRBJ2-7; 12 nucleotides line up with TRBD2. Germline CDR1 reads DFQATT; CDR2 reads SNEGSKA (reference sequence). The CDR3 is made up of 16 amino acids. The V and J ends lost 3 bases and 1 base, in that order; junction bases with no gene match: 7. The CDR3 loop is CSASSGTSGQSYEQYF. The DNA of the CDR3 is TGCAGTGCTAGTTCCGGGACTAGCGGGCAATCCTACGAGCAGTACTTC.

In its sample, this clonotype was seen many times. This chain links TRBV10-3 with TRBJ2-1; the match to TRBD2 covers 14 bases. This CDR3 region has 19 residues. V gave up 3 bases and J gave up 7 bases; unmatched junction bases: 14. CDR1 and CDR2 from the germline V gene are ENHRY and SYGVKD. The CDR3 region has the DNA TGTGCCATCAGTGAAACCGGGACTAGCGGGAGAGGTGGTAGGAATGAGCAGTTCTTC. Amino acids: CAISETGTSGRGGRNEQFF.

This clonotype came up many times. This chain links TRBV5-1 with TRBJ1-1; D is undetermined. The germline V and J ends were trimmed by 0 bases and 6 bases, with 9 bases remaining between them. CDR3 length: 13 residues. The germline gives CDR1 SGHRS, CDR2 YFSETQ. CDR3 nucleotides: TGCGCCAGCAGCTTGGTGTTGGGGTCTGAAGCTTTCTTT. This gives the protein CASSLVLGSEAFF. The full variable domain, completed using reference TRBV5-1 and TRBJ1-1, is KAGVTQTPRYLIKTRGQQVTLSCSPISGHRSVSWYQQTPGQGLQFLFEYFSETQRNKGNFPGRFSGRQFSNSRSEMNVSTLELGDSALYLCASSLVLGSEAFFGQGTRLTVV.

This clonotype was found many times. This chain uses TRBV7-9 with TRBJ2-5; TRBD1 agrees at 7 bases. The CDR3 totals 15 residues. Germline lookup yields CDR1 SEHNR and CDR2 FQNEAQ (reference sequence). Unmatched junction bases numbered 14, after V lost 8 bases and J lost 5 bases. CDR3 loop: CASAGTASKIETQYF. CDR3 nucleotide sequence: TGTGCCAGCGCCGGGACAGCCTCTAAGATCGAGACCCAGTACTTC.

In its sample, this clonotype was seen many times. The V and J genes are TRBV6-1 and TRBJ2-2; D gene ambiguous. CDR1 and CDR2 (germline): MNHNS, SASEGT. This CDR3 is built from 13 residues. The V gene lost 6 bases and the J gene lost 7 bases, with 12 bases spanning the gap. DNA of the CDR3: TGTGCCAGCAGCCGCCAAGCCCACGGGGAGCTGTTTTTT. The encoded protein is CASSRQAHGELFF.

CDR3 nucleotide sequence: TGTGCCAGCAGCTTAACAGCACAAGAGACCCAGTACTTC. As protein: CASSLTAQETQYF. The chain uses TRBV7-6 and TRBJ2-5; D call uncertain. The CDR3 contains 13 residues. V was shortened by 2 bases and J by 2 bases, with 6 bases between the two germline ends. The V gene's germline CDR1 is SGHVS and CDR2 FNYEAQ.

This rearrangement joins TRBV7-9 to TRBJ2-2; no firm D call. CDR3 length: 13 amino acids. Germline V gives CDR1 SEHNR, CDR2 FQNEAQ (reference sequence). V was clipped by 8 bases and J by 3 bases, with 10 bases between them. The CDR3 DNA follows: TGTGCCAGCCGTCAAGGGTACACCGGGGAGCTGTTTTTT. This codes for CASRQGYTGELFF.

This clonotype was seen many times. The CDR3 DNA is TGCGCCAGCAGCGACGCCGGGAGTAATGAAAAACTGTTTTTT. Its protein is CASSDAGSNEKLFF. The chain couples TRBV5-1 to TRBJ1-4; D is undetermined. Germline lookup yields CDR1 SGHRS and CDR2 YFSETQ. The CDR3 length is 14 residues. V was shortened by 4 bases and J by 4 bases, with 11 bases between the two germline ends.

The sample holds a few counts of this clonotype. The V call is TRBV6-5, the J call TRBJ1-1, with TRBD1 as a possible D gene (5 bases). Germline V gene sequence: CDR1 MNHEY, CDR2 SVGAGI. This CDR3 contains 16 residues. V lost 0 bases and J 1 base, leaving 12 bases between the germline ends. The CDR3 protein is CASSYSPTGRNTEAFF. The DNA of the CDR3 is TGTGCCAGCAGTTACTCTCCCACAGGTAGGAACACTGAAGCTTTCTTT.